This T cell receptor (beta chain) was recovered during a study of tumor-infiltrating lymphocytes in primary liver carcinoma. The germline V gene has CDR1 SGHNT and CDR2 YENEEA. The CDR3 extends over 17 amino acids. A constant-region primer primed TCR beta cDNA synthesis from roughly 520 ng of total RNA. Each TCR beta library was derived from three nested multiplex PCR rounds that employed slightly modified ARM-PCR. Each of the first two PCR rounds ran 9 to 11 cycles with TRBV1-TRBV30 forward and C-beta reverse primers. TCRdb re-derived calls from the multiplex PCR reads in MiXCR, one entry per CDR3 protein. The sample records more than 100,000 distinct CDR3 sequences, around 70% being singletons. Worth noting for this clonotype: Germline and junction disagree at one end, which may indicate a read error.

Unsorted bulk tissue (about 20-30 mg) underwent RNA and DNA co-extraction. The TCR comes from a woman aged 55-75 years with primary liver carcinoma and hepatitis B virus infection. V gene TRBV11-3 combines with J gene TRBJ2-1; D is possibly TRBD2 (5 bases). Sequencing used tumor-adjacent normal liver tissue. The CDR3 sequence: CVSSLRSGPAAYSEQFF. As DNA, the CDR3 is TGTGTCAGCAGCTTAAGATCCGGACCAGCGGCCTACAGCGAGCAGTTCTTC.